This T cell receptor beta chain was found in a study of tumor-infiltrating lymphocytes in localized non-small cell lung cancer. The CDR3 spans 16 residues. V shed 6 bases and J shed 6 bases, with 24 bases lying between them. Germline V gene sequence: CDR1 WNHNN, CDR2 SYGVQD (reference sequence). The data were produced by immunoSEQ multiplex PCR, yet TCRdb's version contains in-frame clones alone and is incomplete. The sample consists of roughly 8,400 clones, 77% of them appearing once. This sequence joins TRBV10-1 and TRBJ2-7; D gene uncertain. Sequenced material: lung tumor tissue. The sequence came from a human donor with non-small cell lung cancer. The CDR3 region is CASRADPRPFPREQYF. The CDR3 nucleotides read TGCGCCAGCAGGGCTGACCCGCGCCCCTTTCCTCGCGAGCAGTACTTC.